The clone carrying this TCR beta chain turned up a few times. This record belongs to a study of response to subunit inactivated influenza vaccine. CDR3 size: 13 residues. Unmatched junction bases numbered 5, after V lost 3 bases and J lost 5 bases. CDR1 SQVTM and CDR2 ANQGSEA come from the germline V gene. TCRdb re-analysed the RT-PCR reads in MiXCR, keeping a single row per CDR3 protein. The repertoire holds approximately 530,000 distinct CDR3 sequences, approximately 7.1% seen once, with around 13% in the top ten. This receptor was taken from a man aged 45 to 70 who received an inactivated influenza vaccine. The sequencing used PBMCs from blood, collected less than 30 months after vaccination. The chain combines TRBV29-1 with TRBJ2-7, with 9 bases that match TRBD1. The CDR3 DNA reads TGCAGCGTTGACCGGGACAGGGACCACGAGCAGTACTTC. This translates into CSVDRDRDHEQYF.